This TCR beta chain was retrieved from a study of blood T cell repertoires in COVID-19. Study overall: The samples span acute and convalescent COVID-19 from the United States, Italy and Spain.

Per the original data handling: Estimation of nucleated cell counts was performed using reference gene primer amplification. Repertoires were generated with immunoSEQ multiplex PCR, while TCRdb's copy carries only in-frame clones and drops some. Clone size and V and J calls were adopted from that table, with D and trimming inferred from the DNA. The repertoire holds roughly 290,000 clones, with approximately 90% as singletons. The sequencing input was peripheral blood. The sequence was obtained from a man aged 25-40 years with acute or convalescent COVID-19.

The CDR3 coding sequence is TGTGCCTCCCGGACTAGCGGCAATGAGCAGTTCTTC. As protein: CASRTSGNEQFF. The V gene is TRBV3-1 (or the pseudogene TRBV3-2), the J gene TRBJ2-1, with 10 bases lining up with TRBD2. The CDR3 sequence is 12 residues long. In germline, CDR1 is LGHDT, CDR2 YNNKEL (reference sequence). J was trimmed by 6 bases and V by 11 bases; bases with no gene match: 4.